This passage covers 30 T cell receptor beta chains from one sample sequenced in a study of blood T cell repertoires in COVID-19 (TCRdb year 2020). The library was built by means of the immunoSEQ multiplex PCR assay. TCRdb obtained this table from immuneACCESS and retained in-frame rearrangements with V and J assigned. These tables miss some clones; where compared with another copy, unresolved V genes account for less than half of the shortfall, and the remainder is unexplained. The sample profile shows 150,000 to 200,000 clones; 70% to 90% of them were found once. The ten largest clones capture around 2% of the sample. The sample taken for sequencing was peripheral blood. The receptors derive from a man aged 50 to 60 who had recovered from COVID-19.

This sequence joins TRBV9 and TRBJ2-7, with 8 bases lining up with TRBD2. In germline, CDR1 is SGDLS, CDR2 YYNGEE. The CDR3 totals 14 residues. Losses at the gene ends were 4 bases for V and 4 bases for J; bases not matched to a gene: 7. The CDR3 reads CASSIGTRGYEQYF. The CDR3 DNA follows: TGTGCCAGCAGCATCGGGACTAGGGGGTACGAGCAGTACTTC.

V is TRBV18 and J is TRBJ1-1; TRBD1 aligns across 7 bases. After removal of 6 bases from V and 3 bases from J, the junction contained 4 bases not matched to a gene. Germline CDR1 reads KGHSH; CDR2 reads LQKENI. This CDR3 contains 13 residues. The CDR3 DNA reads as TGTGCCAGCTCTGCCACAGGGGACACTGAAGCTTTCTTT. It yields the protein CASSATGDTEAFF.

In nucleotides, the CDR3 is TGTGCCACTAAGAATCAGGGGTACACTGAAGCTTTCTTT. Translated, it gives CATKNQGYTEAFF. The chain is built from TRBV15 and TRBJ1-1, with TRBD1 as a possible D gene (6 bases). The CDR3 has 13 amino acids. The germline CDR1 and CDR2 sequences are LNHNV and YYDKDF (reference sequence). V lost 9 bases and J lost 3, with 14 bases in between. The full variable domain, completed using reference TRBV15 and TRBJ1-1, is DAMVIQNPRYQVTQFGKPVTLSCSQTLNHNVMYWYQQKSSQAPKLLFHYYDKDFNNEADTPDNFQSRRPNTSFCFLDIRSPGLGDTAMYLCATKNQGYTEAFFGQGTRLTVV.

This chain links TRBV30 with TRBJ2-7, with 7 bases lining up with TRBD1. Germline V gives CDR1 GTSNPN, CDR2 SVGIG (reference sequence). The ends lost 4 bases at V and 12 bases at J; junction bases unmatched: 9. The CDR3 covers 11 residues. The CDR3 DNA reads as TGTGCCTGGATGAACAGGGGAAGCGCGTACTTC. Protein sequence: CAWMNRGSAYF.

The rearrangement links TRBV7-2 to TRBJ1-2; no definite D call. There are 13 residues in the CDR3. The V and J ends lost 2 bases and 3 bases respectively, with 7 bases between them. Per the germline V gene, CDR1 is SGHTA and CDR2 is FQGNSA. The CDR3 is CASSLSVYYGYTF. DNA of the CDR3: TGTGCCAGCAGCTTATCCGTTTACTATGGCTACACCTTC.

This rearrangement joins TRBV5-1 to TRBJ2-1; 8 nucleotides match TRBD2. Looked up from germline, CDR1 is SGHRS and CDR2 is YFSETQ. The CDR3 is 15 residues long. With 5 bases clipped from V and 5 bases from J, the junction kept 9 bases outside the gene matches. The CDR3 DNA sequence: TGCGCCAGCAGACCCCGAGCGGGAGCCCACAATGAGCAGTTCTTC. Residues: CASRPRAGAHNEQFF.

The chain carries TRBV27 and TRBJ1-1, with D uncertain. Germline-derived CDR1 and CDR2 are MNHEY and SMNVEV (reference sequence). The CDR3 covers 14 residues. The V end was cut by 5 bases, the J end by 3 bases, with 13 bases between. The CDR3 spells CASSPRLRDTEAFF. In DNA, the CDR3 is TGTGCCAGCAGTCCCCGGTTACGGGACACTGAAGCTTTCTTT.

The chain employs TRBV2 and TRBJ1-5; TRBD1 matches at 9 bases. The germline V gene encodes CDR1 SNHLY and CDR2 FYNNEI. Trimming at V came to 6 bases and at J to 3 bases, leaving 3 bases not matched to a gene. The CDR3 is 14 residues long. The CDR3 loop is CASRGDRVNQPQHF. CDR3 nucleotide sequence: TGTGCCAGCAGGGGGGACAGGGTCAATCAGCCCCAGCATTTT. The full variable domain, with the rest looked up from reference TRBV2 and TRBJ1-5, is EPEVTQTPSHQVTQMGQEVILRCVPISNHLYFYWYRQILGQKVEFLVSFYNNEISEKSEIFDDQFSVERPDGSNFTLKIRSTKLEDSAMYFCASRGDRVNQPQHFGDGTRLSIL.

This clone was seen a handful of times. This chain links TRBV5-1 with TRBJ1-2; a possible D gene is TRBD1 (6 bases). The V end was cut by 0 bases, the J end by 8 bases, with 17 bases between. Germline CDR1 is SGHRS and CDR2 is YFSETQ. This CDR3 is 15 amino acids long. The CDR3 spells CASSLDGQSSAGYTF. The DNA of the CDR3 is TGCGCCAGCAGCTTGGACGGACAGTCTTCCGCCGGCTACACCTTC.

This chain joins TRBV27 and TRBJ2-3; TRBD2 agrees at 9 bases. The CDR3 has 16 amino acids. Looked up from germline, CDR1 is MNHEY and CDR2 is SMNVEV (reference sequence). Germline trimming cut 1 base from V and 4 bases from J; bases unmatched to any gene: 6. CDR3 protein: CASSLWSSGDADTQYF. The CDR3 DNA sequence: TGTGCCAGCAGTTTATGGTCTAGCGGGGACGCAGATACGCAGTATTTT.

This sequence joins TRBV5-8 and TRBJ2-2; tentative D call: TRBD2 (6 bases). The V end lost 5 bases, the J end lost 5 bases, and 13 bases lay between the germline ends. This CDR3 has 14 residues. The germline V gene has CDR1 SGHTS and CDR2 YDEGEE. The chain's CDR3 is CASRPGLPTGELFF. In DNA form, the CDR3 reads TGTGCCAGCAGACCGGGACTCCCGACCGGGGAGCTGTTTTTT.

This chain connects TRBV7-6 to TRBJ2-2; a possible D gene is TRBD1 (6 bases). The CDR3 has 18 amino acids. Germline values: CDR1 SGHVS, CDR2 FNYEAQ. Trimming pared 8 bases from V and 0 bases from J, leaving 22 bases between. CDR3 in amino acids: CASAKFNTGTTNTGELFF. The CDR3 DNA reads TGTGCCAGCGCCAAATTTAATACCGGGACAACGAACACCGGGGAGCTGTTTTTT.

The CDR3 here is CASSLAGLAGGPQNEQFF. The CDR3 nucleotides are TGTGCCAGCAGCTTAGCGGGACTAGCGGGAGGGCCGCAAAATGAGCAGTTCTTC. This chain connects TRBV7-2 to TRBJ2-1, with TRBD2 identical over 16 bases. The ends lost 0 bases at V and 7 bases at J; junction bases unmatched: 6. CDR1 and CDR2 (germline): SGHTA, FQGNSA. This CDR3 comprises 18 residues.

In this sample, this clone turned up once. V is TRBV2 and J is TRBJ2-5; possibly TRBD2 for D (7 bases). Germline assignment: CDR1 SNHLY and CDR2 FYNNEI. Trimming took off 4 bases at V and 5 bases at J, with 11 bases between the two ends. This CDR3 has 13 residues. The CDR3 DNA follows: TGTGCCAGCAGTGGCGGGGGCGGGGAGACCCAGTACTTC. Residues: CASSGGGGETQYF.

The V call is TRBV6-5, the J call TRBJ2-7; the D gene is possibly TRBD2 (6 bases). CDR3 length equals 15 residues. V was pared by 8 bases and J by 3 bases, with 20 bases between. The germline V gene encodes CDR1 MNHEY and CDR2 SVGAGI. CDR3 sequence: CASLLGGTTGYEQYF. DNA for the CDR3: TGTGCCAGCCTTTTGGGCGGGACGACCGGCTACGAGCAGTACTTC.

The J gene is TRBJ2-5, the V gene TRBV7-2; tentative D call: TRBD2 (5 bases). From germline, CDR1 is SGHTA and CDR2 FQGNSA. Trimming shortened V by 0 bases and J by 4 bases, and 9 bases separated the two germline ends. This CDR3 has 14 residues. The CDR3 spells CASSLALRGETQYF. The CDR3 coding sequence is TGTGCCAGCAGCTTAGCGCTTCGGGGAGAGACCCAGTACTTC.

The chain has TRBV2 and TRBJ1-1, with 7 bases that match TRBD1. This CDR3 region has 14 residues. V gave up 7 bases and J gave up 3 bases; unmatched junction bases: 8. In germline, CDR1 is SNHLY, CDR2 FYNNEI. The chain's CDR3 is CASTRDSKYTEAFF. In DNA form, the CDR3 reads TGTGCCAGCACCCGGGACAGTAAATACACTGAAGCTTTCTTT.

The rearrangement uses TRBV5-1 and TRBJ2-1, with 7 bases fitting TRBD1. The germline CDR1 and CDR2 sequences are SGHRS and YFSETQ. The CDR3 extends over 17 amino acids. Trimming cost V 6 bases and J 4 bases; bases outside gene matches: 16. CDR3 coding DNA: TGCGCCAGCACCCCAGGGGGTGGTGGAGGACTTTACAATGAGCAGTTCTTC. It encodes CASTPGGGGGLYNEQFF.

The chain uses TRBV9 and TRBJ2-5; 10 nucleotides line up with TRBD1. The CDR3 covers 16 residues. Germline V gene data show CDR1 as SGDLS and CDR2 as YYNGEE. V shed 4 bases and J 4 bases; nucleotides not matched to a gene: 10. This CDR3 is CASSPGTGVLRETQYF. Written as DNA, the CDR3 is TGTGCCAGCAGCCCAGGGACAGGGGTATTGAGAGAGACCCAGTACTTC.

V usage is TRBV6-7 and J usage is TRBJ2-1; the match to TRBD2 covers 7 bases. TRBV6-7 is an ORF, with its function uncertain. The CDR3 is 17 residues long. The trim removed 0 bases at V and 3 bases at J, leaving 8 bases unmatched. The CDR3 nucleotides are TGTGCCAGCAGTTACTCGGGCGGGGGAGCGAACTACAATGAGCAGTTCTTC. It is translated as CASSYSGGGANYNEQFF.

This sequence joins TRBV7-2 and TRBJ1-2; D unresolved. V was shortened by 7 bases and J by 5 bases, with 8 bases between the two germline ends. The CDR3 covers 11 residues. CDR1 and CDR2 from the germline V gene are SGHTA and FQGNSA. CDR3 in DNA: TGTGCCAGCACCCCTTCGTATGGCTACACCTTC. Its protein is CASTPSYGYTF.

The chain combines TRBV7-8 with TRBJ1-3, with no clear D. V lost 2 bases to trimming and J lost 3 bases, with 14 bases between them. The length of the CDR3 is 16 residues. The germline V gene encodes CDR1 SGHVS and CDR2 FQNEAQ. The CDR3 DNA reads as TGTGCCAGCAGCTTAATCGACCCGCGGATTGGAAACACCATATATTTT. Protein product: CASSLIDPRIGNTIYF.

The rearrangement links TRBV6-4 to TRBJ2-7, with 13 bases matching TRBD2. The CDR3 consists of 17 residues. Germline CDR1 reads MRHNA; CDR2 reads SNTAGT. V shed 7 bases and J 0 bases; nucleotides not matched to a gene: 9. This chain's CDR3 is CASTTTGLAGDSYEQYF. DNA of the CDR3: TGTGCCAGCACTACCACCGGACTAGCGGGGGACTCCTACGAGCAGTACTTC.

The V gene is TRBV18, the J gene TRBJ2-7, with D possibly TRBD2 on 6 matching bases. V lost 4 bases and J 3 bases, leaving 22 bases between the germline ends. Germline V gene lookup returns CDR1 KGHSH and CDR2 LQKENI. CDR3 length: 17 residues. In DNA, the CDR3 is TGTGCCAGCTCACTGAGCCTTCGGGGTACCGGGAGCTACGAGCAGTACTTC. Translation: CASSLSLRGTGSYEQYF.

The chain uses TRBV28 and TRBJ2-3; the D gene is possibly TRBD2 (6 bases). There are 15 residues in the CDR3. The germline V gene has CDR1 MDHEN and CDR2 SYDVKM. With 4 bases removed from V and 3 bases from J, the gap between germline ends came to 14 bases. The CDR3 DNA reads as TGTGCCAGCAGTTCCCCGGGGGATGGTACAGATACGCAGTATTTT. It codes for CASSSPGDGTDTQYF.

This clone was seen a few times. This chain connects TRBV28 to TRBJ2-3; 8 bases line up with TRBD2. From germline, CDR1 is MDHEN and CDR2 SYDVKM. The CDR3 spans 16 residues. J gave up 2 bases and V 8 bases, and 12 bases lay outside the gene matches. The DNA for the CDR3 is TGTGCCAGCGCCCGTTCGGGGGGGCGGGCCACAGATACGCAGTATTTT. Translated: CASARSGGRATDTQYF.

V gene TRBV28 combines with J gene TRBJ1-5, with 7 bases aligning to TRBD1. The V gene end was trimmed by 3 bases and the J gene end by 4 bases; junction bases not matched to a gene: 3. CDR1 and CDR2 from the germline V gene are MDHEN and SYDVKM. The CDR3 has 14 amino acids. CDR3 sequence (DNA): TGTGCCAGCAGTTTCGACAGGGAAAATCAGCCCCAGCATTTT. Residues: CASSFDRENQPQHF.

This clone was picked up a small number of times. The chain recombines TRBV14 with TRBJ2-3; 9 bases match TRBD2. V shed 4 bases, J shed 11 bases, and the junction held 7 bases outside the gene matches. CDR1 SGHDN and CDR2 FVKESK come from the germline V gene. CDR3 size: 13 residues. The CDR3 nucleotides read TGTGCCAGCAGCCTGGAATTGACTAGCGGGCAGTATTTT. It is translated as CASSLELTSGQYF.

The rearrangement joins TRBV19 to TRBJ2-2; TRBD1 agrees at 9 bases. This CDR3 has 16 residues. Germline-derived CDR1 and CDR2 are LNHDA and SQIVND (reference sequence). With V trimmed by 7 bases and J by 5 bases, 11 bases remained unmatched. CDR3 sequence (DNA): TGTGCCAGTACCGTATTGACGGGACAGGGTACCGGGGAGCTGTTTTTT. Its translation: CASTVLTGQGTGELFF.

This rearrangement joins TRBV27 to TRBJ2-3; the D gene is possibly TRBD2 (5 bases). Trimming pared 3 bases from V and 4 bases from J, leaving 14 bases between. Germline CDR1 reads MNHEY; CDR2 reads SMNVEV (reference sequence). The CDR3 contains 15 residues. CDR3 region: CASSFIREWPDTQYF. The DNA for the CDR3 is TGTGCCAGCAGTTTCATACGGGAATGGCCAGATACGCAGTATTTT.